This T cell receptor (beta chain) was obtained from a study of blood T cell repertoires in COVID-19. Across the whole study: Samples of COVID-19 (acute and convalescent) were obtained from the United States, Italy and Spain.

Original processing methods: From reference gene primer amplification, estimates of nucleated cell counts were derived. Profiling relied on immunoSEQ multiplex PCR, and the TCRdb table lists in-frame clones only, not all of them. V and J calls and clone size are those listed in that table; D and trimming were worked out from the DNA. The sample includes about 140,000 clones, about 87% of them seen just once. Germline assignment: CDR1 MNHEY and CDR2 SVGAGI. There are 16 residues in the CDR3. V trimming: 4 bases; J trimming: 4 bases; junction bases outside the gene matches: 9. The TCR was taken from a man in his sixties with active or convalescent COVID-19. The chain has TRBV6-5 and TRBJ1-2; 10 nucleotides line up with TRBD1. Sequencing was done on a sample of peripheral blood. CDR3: CASSSLTGGAGYGYTF. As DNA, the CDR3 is TGTGCCAGCAGTTCCCTGACAGGGGGCGCGGGCTATGGCTACACCTTC.